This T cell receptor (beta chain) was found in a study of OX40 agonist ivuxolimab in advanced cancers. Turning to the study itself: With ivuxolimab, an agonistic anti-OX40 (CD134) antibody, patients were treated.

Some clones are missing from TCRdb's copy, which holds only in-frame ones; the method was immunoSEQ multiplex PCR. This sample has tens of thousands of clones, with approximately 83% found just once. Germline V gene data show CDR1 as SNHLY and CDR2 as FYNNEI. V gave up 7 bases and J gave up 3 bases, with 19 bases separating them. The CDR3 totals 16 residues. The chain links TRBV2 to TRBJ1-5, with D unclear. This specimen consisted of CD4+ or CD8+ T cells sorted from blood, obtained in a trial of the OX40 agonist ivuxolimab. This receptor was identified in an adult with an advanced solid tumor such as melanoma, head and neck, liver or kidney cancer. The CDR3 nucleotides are TGTGCCAGCACGTTGAGGAAGGATACGGTCAATCAGCCCCAGCATTTT. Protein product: CASTLRKDTVNQPQHF. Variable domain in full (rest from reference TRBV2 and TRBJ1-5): EPEVTQTPSHQVTQMGQEVILRCVPISNHLYFYWYRQILGQKVEFLVSFYNNEISEKSEIFDDQFSVERPDGSNFTLKIRSTKLEDSAMYFCASTLRKDTVNQPQHFGDGTRLSIL.